The sequence of this TCR beta chain was determined in a study of shared clonotypes between healthy human individuals. Study background: Donors had three CD4 naive, three CD4 memory, two CD8 naive and one CD8 memory plate apiece.

Libraries were prepared by immunoSEQ multiplex PCR; TCRdb keeps only in-frame clonotypes and omits some of them. The repertoire has about 600,000 clones, around 97% of them found once; the top ten carry 0.057%. The germline V gene encodes CDR1 LNHNV and CDR2 YYDKDF (reference sequence). V was pared by 1 base and J by 5 bases, with 14 bases between. This CDR3 region has 16 residues. As regards this clone: The antigen is undetermined.

All donors were Caucasian adults living in Nashville, Tennessee. Study observations and caveats: Large sequencing depth failed to make sorted-subset sequencing complete, rarefaction showed.

Sequencing used naive CD4+ T cells sorted from blood. Subset given: CD45RA+ positively selected. The origin of this receptor is a woman between 25 and 40 years old in good health. The chain links TRBV15 to TRBJ1-4, with a weak D call TRBD1 (6 bases). CDR3 in DNA: TGTGCCACCAGCAGAGGGGGGGCCCTGGGGAATGAAAAACTGTTTTTT. Residues: CATSRGGALGNEKLFF.